The source of this T cell receptor beta chain is a study of beta chain features in type 1 diabetes. This clone was detected a few times. Germline V gene sequence: CDR1 SGDLS, CDR2 YYNGEE. CDR3 length equals 14 residues. V was clipped by 0 bases and J by 5 bases, with 11 bases between them. As every portion of the isolated RNA was reverse transcribed, the sequencing read expressed TCRB transcripts. Clones were sequenced by immunoSEQ multiplex PCR, and TCRdb holds only the in-frame ones, with some missing. Of roughly 400,000 clones detected, approximately 15% appear once; the ten largest clones hold roughly 0.033%.

The sequence was collected from a man between 25 and 39 years old in good health. Sequenced sample: naive CD4+ T cells from blood. The V gene is TRBV9, the J gene TRBJ1-1, with TRBD1 as a possible D gene (5 bases). DNA of the CDR3: TGTGCCAGCAGCGTAGAGGGGTGGAATACTGAAGCTTTCTTT. Protein sequence: CASSVEGWNTEAFF.